This T cell receptor (beta chain) emerged from a study of beta chain features in type 1 diabetes. Turning to this clone: Its antigen is unidentified.

The CDR3 runs to 14 residues. The V gene's germline CDR1 is MNHEY and CDR2 SVGAGI. Trimming pared 4 bases from V and 7 bases from J, leaving 16 bases between. Heparinised blood was drawn once per donor, averaging around 110 mL. Of the isolated RNA, all was reverse transcribed, and so the sequenced material was expressed TCRB transcripts. The data were produced by immunoSEQ multiplex PCR, yet TCRdb's version contains in-frame clones alone and is incomplete. This table holds a few hundred thousand clones, around a tenth found once. Whole-study results and caveats: A closer apparent resemblance between naive, central memory and Treg TCRB repertoires was seen in patients than in healthy donors. Patients with Type 1 diabetes showed moderately but significantly shorter TCRB CDR3s in all four CD4+ subsets.

This clonotype was sampled from a man younger than 45 with type 1 diabetes. V gene TRBV6-5 combines with J gene TRBJ1-2; tentatively, D is TRBD1 (5 bases). Sample: central memory CD4+ T cells from blood. The CDR3: CASSLRDPYAGYTF. The CDR3 region has the DNA TGTGCCAGCAGTTTAAGGGACCCCTACGCTGGCTACACCTTC.